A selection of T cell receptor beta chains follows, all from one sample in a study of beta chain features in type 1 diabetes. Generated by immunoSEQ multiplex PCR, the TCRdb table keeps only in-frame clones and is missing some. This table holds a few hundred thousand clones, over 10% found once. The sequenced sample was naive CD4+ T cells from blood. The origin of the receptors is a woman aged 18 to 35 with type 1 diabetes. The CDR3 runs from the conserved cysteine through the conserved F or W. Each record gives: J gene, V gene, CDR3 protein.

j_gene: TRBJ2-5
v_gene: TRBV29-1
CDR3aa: CSVEARGHRGWETQYF

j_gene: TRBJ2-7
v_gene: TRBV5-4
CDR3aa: CASSLTLAGDDEQYF

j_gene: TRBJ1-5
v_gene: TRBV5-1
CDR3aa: CASSLGQDSNQPQHF

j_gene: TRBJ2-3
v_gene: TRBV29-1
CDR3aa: CSVSRGRTDTQYF

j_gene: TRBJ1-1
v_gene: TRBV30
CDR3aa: CAWSRSEAFF

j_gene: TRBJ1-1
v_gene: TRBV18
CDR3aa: CASSPIGGNTEAFF

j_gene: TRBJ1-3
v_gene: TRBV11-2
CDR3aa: CASSIVSAGNTIYF

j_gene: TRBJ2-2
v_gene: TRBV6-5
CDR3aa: CASSYSSPGELFF

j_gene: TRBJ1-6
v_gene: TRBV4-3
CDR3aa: CASSQGGGNNSPLHF

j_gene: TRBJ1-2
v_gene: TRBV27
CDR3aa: CASRDRDSANYGYTF

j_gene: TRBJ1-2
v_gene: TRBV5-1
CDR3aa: CASSSGFTNYGYTF

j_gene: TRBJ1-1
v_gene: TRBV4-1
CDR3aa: CASSQAETANTEAFF

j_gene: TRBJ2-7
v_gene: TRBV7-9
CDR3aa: CASSLGGSREQYF

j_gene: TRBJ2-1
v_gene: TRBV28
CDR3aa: CASISIGGGGNEQFF

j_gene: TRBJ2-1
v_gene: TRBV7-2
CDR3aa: CASSLGQGGYNEQFF

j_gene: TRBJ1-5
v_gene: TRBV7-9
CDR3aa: CASSPGGRQQPQHF

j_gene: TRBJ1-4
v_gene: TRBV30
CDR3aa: CACQTGTNEKLFF

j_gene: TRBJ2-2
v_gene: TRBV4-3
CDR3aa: CASSHQREGRDGELFF

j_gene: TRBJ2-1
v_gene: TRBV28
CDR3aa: CASITGGSEQFF

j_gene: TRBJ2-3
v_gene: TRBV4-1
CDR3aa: CASSHIGQRTDTQYF

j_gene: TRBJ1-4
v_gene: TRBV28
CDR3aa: CASSPQGWEKLFF

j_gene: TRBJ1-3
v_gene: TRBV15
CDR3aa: CATSDEFQVLAGNTIYF

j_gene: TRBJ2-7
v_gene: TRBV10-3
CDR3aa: CAIIVPPRTGSNEQYF

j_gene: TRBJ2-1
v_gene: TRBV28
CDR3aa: CASREGGRNEQFF

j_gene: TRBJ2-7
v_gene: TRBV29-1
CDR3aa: CSVALPETGTSGRLNYEQYF

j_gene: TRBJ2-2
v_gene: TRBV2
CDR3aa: CASSVGTGRTGELFF

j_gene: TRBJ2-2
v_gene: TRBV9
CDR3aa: CASSSTSGTGELFF

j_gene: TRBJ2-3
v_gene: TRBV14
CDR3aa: CASSHPLSDRGTDTQYF

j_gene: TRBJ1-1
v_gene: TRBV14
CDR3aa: CASRGDGSGAFF

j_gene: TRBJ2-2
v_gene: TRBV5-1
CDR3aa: CASSPSNTGELFF

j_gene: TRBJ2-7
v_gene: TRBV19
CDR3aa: CASNSGSLPYEQYF

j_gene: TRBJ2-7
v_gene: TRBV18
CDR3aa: CASSNGDEQYF

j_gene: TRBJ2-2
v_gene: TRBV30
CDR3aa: CAWGDRGGAGELFF

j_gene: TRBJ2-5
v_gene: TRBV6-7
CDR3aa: CASTTLLHQYF

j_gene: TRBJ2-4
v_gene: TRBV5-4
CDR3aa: CASSQDRGDIQYF

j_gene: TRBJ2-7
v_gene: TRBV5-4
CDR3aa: CASSLEGRVDYEQYF

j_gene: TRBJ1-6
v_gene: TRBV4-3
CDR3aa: CASSQAAGGDSPLHF

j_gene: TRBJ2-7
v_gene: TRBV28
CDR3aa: CATIPGGSYEQYF

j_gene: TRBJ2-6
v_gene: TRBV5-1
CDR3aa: CASLGDVVSGANVLTF

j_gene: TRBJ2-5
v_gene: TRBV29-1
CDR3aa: CSVPTDSALQETQYF

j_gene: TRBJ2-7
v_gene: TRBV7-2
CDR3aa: CASSLDSSYEQYF

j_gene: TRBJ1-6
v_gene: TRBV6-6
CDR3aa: CASSYGAWVDSPLHF

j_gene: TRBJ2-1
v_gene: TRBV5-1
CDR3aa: CASSLDRTRSYNEQFF

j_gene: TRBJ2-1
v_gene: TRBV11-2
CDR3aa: CASSLGANRVVDEQFF

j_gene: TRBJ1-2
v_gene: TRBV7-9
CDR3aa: CASSLVARVRGYTF

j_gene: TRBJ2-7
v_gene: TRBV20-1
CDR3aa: CSALSGRRVYF

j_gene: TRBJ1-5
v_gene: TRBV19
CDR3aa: CASNGPPGTGVRQPQHF

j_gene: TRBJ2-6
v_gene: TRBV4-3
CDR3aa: CASSQKDGGQPMRGANVLTF

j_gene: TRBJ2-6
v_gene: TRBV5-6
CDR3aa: CASSFTSITGANVLTF

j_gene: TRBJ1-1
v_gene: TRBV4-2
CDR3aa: CASSQDVRRALEAFF

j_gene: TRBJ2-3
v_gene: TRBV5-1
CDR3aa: CASSFYRSDTQYF

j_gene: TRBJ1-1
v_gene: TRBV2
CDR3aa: CASAEGWQGEAFF

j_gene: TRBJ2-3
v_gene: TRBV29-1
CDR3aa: CSVWGGMADTQYF

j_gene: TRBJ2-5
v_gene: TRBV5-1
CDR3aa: CASSLGPGKETQYF

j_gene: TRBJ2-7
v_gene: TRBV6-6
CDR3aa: CASSNGHGYEQYF

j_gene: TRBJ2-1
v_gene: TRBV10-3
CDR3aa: CAIAGEYNEQFF

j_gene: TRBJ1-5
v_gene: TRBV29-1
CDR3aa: CSVRQGEEPQHF

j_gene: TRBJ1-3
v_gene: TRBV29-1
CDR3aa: CSVATGGNTIYF

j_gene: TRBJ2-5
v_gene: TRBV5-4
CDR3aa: CASSLLQGRETQYF